This T cell receptor beta chain was identified in a study of T cell repertoires in cytomegalovirus infection. This CDR3 has 17 residues. CDR1 is KGHSH and CDR2 is LQKENI in the germline V gene. V was pared by 2 bases and J by 4 bases, with 11 bases of the junction left unmatched. Ten or more counts support this clonotype. TCRdb independently ran MiXCR on the reads; one entry per CDR3 protein. Of some 300,000 distinct CDR3 sequences in the sample, around 10% are singletons; the top ten hold approximately 2.4%. This sequence originates from a human donor in good health (CMV status not recorded). Some clones in this sample may be carry-over from other donors' samples. This chain connects TRBV18 to TRBJ2-5; 9 bases map to TRBD1. The specimen sequenced was PBMCs. The CDR3 here is CASSPIRDRELRETQYF. CDR3 coding DNA: TGTGCCAGCTCACCAATCCGGGACAGGGAATTGAGAGAGACCCAGTACTTC.